Listed below are T cell receptor beta chains from one sample, sequenced in a study of response to subunit inactivated influenza vaccine. TCRdb fed the RT-PCR reads into MiXCR, producing one record per CDR3 protein. The sample comprises about 520,000 distinct CDR3 sequences, about 25% of which are singletons, and approximately 2% rests with the top ten. This specimen was CD4+ T cells sorted from PBMCs, taken more than 4 days after vaccination. These receptors were collected from a man in his forties or fifties who received an inactivated influenza vaccine. The conserved cysteine and the conserved F or W are not part of the CDR3 here. The size field is filled for only some rows; it gives once, few, many or a size class.

TRBJ1-2	TRBV4-2	few	ASSQESAGSNGYT
TRBJ2-2	TRBV20-1	.	SARLAGVRTGELF
TRBJ2-7	TRBV5-1	few	ASSLEAEQY
TRBJ2-1	TRBV3-1	.	ASSQDLRVEQF
TRBJ1-1	TRBV7-9	.	ALGRQAEAF
TRBJ2-5	TRBV5-5	few	ASSGGGLEETQY
TRBJ2-2	TRBV18	.	ASSPSQGFTGELF
TRBJ2-1	TRBV10-3	medium-sized	AISESTGGMGNEQF
TRBJ2-1	TRBV3-1	.	ASSAAGVRNEQF
TRBJ2-1	TRBV5-1	.	ASSWGQGDNEQF
TRBJ2-3	TRBV6-1	.	ASSPQWGALTDTQY
TRBJ1-3	TRBV5-1	few	ASSLDGTAIQGNTIY
TRBJ1-2	TRBV10-3	few	AIGPQGDSVNGYT
TRBJ2-5	TRBV2	.	ASNRISQETQY
TRBJ2-6	TRBV10-3	few	AISTSGSGVGANVLT
TRBJ2-1	TRBV29-1	.	SVEDVLAGEESSYNEQF
TRBJ2-1	TRBV19	.	ASSIRNSAGNEQF
TRBJ2-3	TRBV11-3	.	ASSSPLLPDTQY